This T cell receptor beta chain is from a study of beta chain features in type 1 diabetes. In its sample, this clone was seen many times. Expressed TCRB transcripts were sequenced, since all the RNA that had been isolated was reverse transcribed. Assay used: immunoSEQ multiplex PCR; TCRdb lists only in-frame clones, some missing. Here the sample spans under 400,000 clones, around 12% being singletons. This sequence was found in a man between 18 and 35 years old in good health. Sequencing was carried out using naive CD4+ T cells from blood.

DNA of the CDR3: TGTGCCACCAGCAGGGGACAGGGGGCCTACGAGCAGTACTTC. This encodes CATSRGQGAYEQYF. This chain joins TRBV15 and TRBJ2-7, with 11 bases fitting TRBD1. The V and J ends lost 3 bases and 2 bases, in that order; junction bases with no gene match: 0. CDR3 length: 14 amino acids. Germline lookup yields CDR1 LNHNV and CDR2 YYDKDF (reference sequence).